The 10 T cell receptor beta chains presented below share a single source sample, sequenced in a study of blood T cell repertoires in COVID-19. TCRdb's table, derived via immunoSEQ multiplex PCR, lists solely in-frame clones and lacks some. The top ten clones hold roughly 17% of a sample with 150,000 to 200,000 clones, roughly 79% of them seen once. The sample consisted of peripheral blood. Source of these receptors: a man between 60 and 75 years old with active or convalescent COVID-19.

This sequence joins TRBV20-1 and TRBJ2-2; D is uncertain. The CDR3 runs 11 residues. The V end lost 6 bases, the J end lost 8 bases, and 10 bases lay between the germline ends. In germline, CDR1 is DFQATT, CDR2 SNEGSKA (reference sequence). CDR3 loop: CSAIYGGELFF. The CDR3, as DNA: TGCAGTGCAATCTACGGGGGGGAGCTGTTTTTT.

This chain uses TRBV29-1 with TRBJ2-3, with 7 positions matching TRBD1. CDR3 length: 12 amino acids. V shed 8 bases and J 2 bases; nucleotides not matched to a gene: 4. Germline loops: CDR1 SQVTM, CDR2 ANQGSEA. CDR3 bases: TGCAGCTCGGGACAGTCCACAGATACGCAGTATTTT. Protein sequence: CSSGQSTDTQYF.

V and J are TRBV6-2 or TRBV6-3 and TRBJ2-5; tentative D call: TRBD1 (5 bases). V gave up 2 bases and J gave up 7 bases, with 14 bases separating them. The CDR3 spans 14 residues. Germline-derived CDR1 and CDR2 are MNHEY and SVGEGT. CDR3 nucleotide sequence: TGTGCCAGCAGTTACGAATCGGATAGGGGGACCCAGTACTTC. Amino acids: CASSYESDRGTQYF.

The V gene is TRBV6-1, the J gene TRBJ1-3; D is possibly TRBD1 (6 bases). The CDR3 is 13 amino acids. The V and J ends lost 4 bases and 3 bases respectively, with 7 bases between them. Looked up from germline, CDR1 is MNHNS and CDR2 is SASEGT. The CDR3 bases are TGTGCCAGCAGTGGACAGGATGGAAACACCATATATTTT. This sequence encodes CASSGQDGNTIYF.

The V call is TRBV25-1, the J call TRBJ1-2; possibly TRBD1 for D (6 bases). Trimming pared 4 bases from V and 7 bases from J, leaving 16 bases between. The CDR3 spans 14 residues. Looked up from germline, CDR1 is MGHDK and CDR2 is SYGVNS. The chain's CDR3 is CASSASLAGAGYTF. CDR3 sequence (DNA): TGTGCCAGCAGTGCTTCCCTAGCGGGGGCTGGCTACACCTTC.

The J gene is TRBJ2-2, the V gene TRBV11-2; 8 nucleotides agree with TRBD2. There are 14 residues in the CDR3. Germline CDR1 reads SGHAT; CDR2 reads FQNNGV. V gave up 5 bases and J gave up 7 bases; unmatched junction bases: 6. The chain's CDR3 is CASSRSGGSGELFF. The DNA for the CDR3 is TGTGCCAGCAGCCGGAGCGGGGGAAGCGGGGAGCTGTTTTTT.

The rearrangement joins TRBV6-6 to TRBJ1-6; D might be TRBD1 (6 bases). Germline assignment: CDR1 MNHNY and CDR2 SVGAGI (reference sequence). There are 14 residues in the CDR3. Between the trimmed V and J ends, which lost 4 bases and 7 bases, there was a span of 11 bases. CDR3 DNA: TGTGCCAGCAGTTCCGAGAGGGGGAATTCACCCCTCCACTTT. Protein product: CASSSERGNSPLHF.

V usage is TRBV7-9 and J usage is TRBJ1-2, with D maybe TRBD1 (6 bases). With 1 base removed from V and 6 bases from J, the gap between germline ends came to 6 bases. This CDR3 has 12 residues. Germline V gives CDR1 SEHNR, CDR2 FQNEAQ (reference sequence). CDR3: CASSLEGDGYTF. In nucleotides, the CDR3 is TGTGCCAGCAGCTTAGAGGGGGATGGCTACACCTTC.

This rearrangement joins TRBV30 to TRBJ1-6; D remains ambiguous. V was pared by 1 base and J by 8 bases, with 12 bases between. CDR1 and CDR2 from the germline V gene are GTSNPN and SVGIG (reference sequence). CDR3 length: 14 amino acids. The DNA for the CDR3 is TGTGCCTGGAGTGCGGGAACTTTCGATTCACCCCTCCACTTT. Amino acid sequence: CAWSAGTFDSPLHF.

This sequence joins TRBV3-1 (or the pseudogene TRBV3-2) and TRBJ1-2, with D possibly being TRBD1 (6 bases). Between the trimmed V and J ends, which lost 0 bases and 4 bases, there was a span of 12 bases. In germline, CDR1 is LGHDT, CDR2 YNNKEL (reference sequence). The CDR3 extends over 15 amino acids. CDR3 loop: CASSQDGRGGYGYTF. The CDR3, as DNA: TGTGCCAGCAGCCAAGATGGCAGGGGCGGCTATGGCTACACCTTC.